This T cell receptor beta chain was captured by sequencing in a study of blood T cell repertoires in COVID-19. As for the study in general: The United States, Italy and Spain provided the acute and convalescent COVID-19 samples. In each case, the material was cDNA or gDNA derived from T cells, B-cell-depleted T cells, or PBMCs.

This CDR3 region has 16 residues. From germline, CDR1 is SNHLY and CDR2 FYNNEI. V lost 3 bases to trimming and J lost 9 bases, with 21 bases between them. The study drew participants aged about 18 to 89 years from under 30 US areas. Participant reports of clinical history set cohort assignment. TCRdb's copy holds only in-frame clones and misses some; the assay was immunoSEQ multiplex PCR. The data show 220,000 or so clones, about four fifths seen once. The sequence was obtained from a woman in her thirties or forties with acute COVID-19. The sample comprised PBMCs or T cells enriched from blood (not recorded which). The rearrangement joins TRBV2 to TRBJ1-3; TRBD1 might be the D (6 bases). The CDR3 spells CASSEGLTGNQGTIYF. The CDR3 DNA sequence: TGTGCCAGCAGTGAGGGCCTAACAGGGAATCAGGGCACCATATATTTT. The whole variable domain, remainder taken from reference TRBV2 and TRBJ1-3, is EPEVTQTPSHQVTQMGQEVILRCVPISNHLYFYWYRQILGQKVEFLVSFYNNEISEKSEIFDDQFSVERPDGSNFTLKIRSTKLEDSAMYFCASSEGLTGNQGTIYFGEGSWLTVV.